This TCR beta chain was recorded in a study of T cells after yellow fever vaccination. Turning to the study itself: Each low-cell-number fraction was prepared by means of SMART-Seq v4 Ultra Low Input. Findings and limits, study-wide: Weaker, the secondary response peaked sooner, at day 5 versus 15.

The germline V and J ends were trimmed by 7 bases and 9 bases, with 19 bases remaining between them. Per germline, CDR1 MNHEY and CDR2 SVGEGT. The CDR3 spans 14 residues. One entry per CDR3 protein, called by TCRdb with MiXCR from the 5' RACE reads. The sample contains some 600,000 distinct CDR3 sequences, approximately 13% of which appear only once. Worth noting for this clonotype: No antigen is known for it.

The TCR originated in a man younger than 45 who received the YFV17D yellow fever vaccine. The source was PBMCs, collected on the day of the yellow fever booster vaccination. V gene TRBV6-2 or TRBV6-3 combines with J gene TRBJ2-1, with a weak D call TRBD2 (6 bases). CDR3: CASTTPGGNFEQFF. The CDR3 region has the DNA TGTGCCAGCACCACACCCGGCGGGAACTTTGAGCAGTTCTTC.